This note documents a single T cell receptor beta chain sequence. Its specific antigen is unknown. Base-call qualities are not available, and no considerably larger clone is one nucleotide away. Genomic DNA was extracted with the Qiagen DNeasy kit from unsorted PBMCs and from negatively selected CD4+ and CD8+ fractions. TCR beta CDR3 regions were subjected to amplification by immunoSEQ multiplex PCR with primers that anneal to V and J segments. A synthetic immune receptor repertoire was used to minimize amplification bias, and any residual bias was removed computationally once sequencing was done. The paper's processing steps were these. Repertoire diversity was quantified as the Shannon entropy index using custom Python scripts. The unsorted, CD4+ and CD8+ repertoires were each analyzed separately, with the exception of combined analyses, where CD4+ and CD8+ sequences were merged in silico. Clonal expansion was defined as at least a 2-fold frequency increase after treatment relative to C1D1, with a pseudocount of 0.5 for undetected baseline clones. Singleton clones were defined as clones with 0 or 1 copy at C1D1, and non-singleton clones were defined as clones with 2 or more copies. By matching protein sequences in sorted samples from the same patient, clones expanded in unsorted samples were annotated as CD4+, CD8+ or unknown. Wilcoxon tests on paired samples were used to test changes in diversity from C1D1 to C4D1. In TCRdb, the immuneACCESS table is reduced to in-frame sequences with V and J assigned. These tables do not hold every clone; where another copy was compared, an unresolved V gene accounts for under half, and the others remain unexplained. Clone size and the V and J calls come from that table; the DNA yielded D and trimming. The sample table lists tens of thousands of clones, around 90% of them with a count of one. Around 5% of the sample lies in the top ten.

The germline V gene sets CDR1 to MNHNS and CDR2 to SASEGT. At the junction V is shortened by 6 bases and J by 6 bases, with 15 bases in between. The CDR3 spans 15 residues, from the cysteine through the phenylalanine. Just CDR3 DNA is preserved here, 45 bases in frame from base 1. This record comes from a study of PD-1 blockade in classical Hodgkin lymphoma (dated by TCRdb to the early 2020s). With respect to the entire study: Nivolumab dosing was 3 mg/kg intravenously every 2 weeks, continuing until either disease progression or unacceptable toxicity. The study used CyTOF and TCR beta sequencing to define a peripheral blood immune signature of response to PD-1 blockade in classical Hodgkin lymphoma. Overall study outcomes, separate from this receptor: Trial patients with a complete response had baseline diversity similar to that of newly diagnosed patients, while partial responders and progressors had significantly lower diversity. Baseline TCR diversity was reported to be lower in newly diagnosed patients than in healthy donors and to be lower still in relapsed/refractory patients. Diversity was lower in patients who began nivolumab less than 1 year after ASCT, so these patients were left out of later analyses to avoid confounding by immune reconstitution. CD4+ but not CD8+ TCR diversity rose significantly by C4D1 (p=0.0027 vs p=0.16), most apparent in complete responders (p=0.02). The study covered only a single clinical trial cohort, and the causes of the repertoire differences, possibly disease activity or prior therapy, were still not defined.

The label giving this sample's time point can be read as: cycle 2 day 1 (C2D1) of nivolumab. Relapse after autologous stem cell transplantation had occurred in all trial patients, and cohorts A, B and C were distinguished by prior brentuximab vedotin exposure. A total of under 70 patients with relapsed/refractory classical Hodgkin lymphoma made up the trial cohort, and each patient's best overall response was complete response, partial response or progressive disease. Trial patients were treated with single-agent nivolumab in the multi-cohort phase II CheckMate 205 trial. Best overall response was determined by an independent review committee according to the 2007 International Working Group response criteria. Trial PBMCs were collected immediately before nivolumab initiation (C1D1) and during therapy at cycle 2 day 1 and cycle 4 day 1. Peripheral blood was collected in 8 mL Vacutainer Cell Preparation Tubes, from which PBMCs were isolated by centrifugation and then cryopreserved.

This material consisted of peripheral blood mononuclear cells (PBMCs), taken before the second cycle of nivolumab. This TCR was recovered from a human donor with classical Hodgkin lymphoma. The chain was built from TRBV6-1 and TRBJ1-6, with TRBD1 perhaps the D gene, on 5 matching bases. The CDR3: CASSATGGGNSPLHF. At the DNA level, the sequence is TGTGCCAGCAGCGCAACTGGGGGTGGTAATTCACCCCTCCACTTT.